The rows below give T cell receptor beta chains drawn from one sample of a study of T cell repertoires in cytomegalovirus infection. No antigen has been assigned to these receptors. TCRdb itself ran the reads through MiXCR, one entry per CDR3 protein. The table lists roughly 110,000 distinct CDR3 sequences, over 30% of them singletons. Sequencing was performed on CD8+ T cells from cultured PBMCs, taken from culture after CMV antigen stimulation. These receptors were collected from a human donor in good health (CMV status not recorded). Some clones in this sample may be carry-over from other donors' samples. Each CDR3 is given with its conserved first and last residue. The D gene is left open where the match is weak. Clone size, where shown, is once, few, many, or a class for clones that have expanded.

CDR3aa	CDR3nt	abundance	j_gene	d_gene	v_gene
CASISGVDGYTF	TGTGCCAGCATTTCAGGGGTGGATGGCTACACCTTC	.	TRBJ1-2	.	TRBV2
CASSLELPHEQFF	TGTGCCAGCAGCTTAGAACTTCCGCATGAGCAGTTCTTC	few	TRBJ2-1	.	TRBV11-2
CASSFETSGGNEQFF	TGTGCCAGCAGCTTCGAGACTAGCGGGGGGAATGAGCAGTTCTTC	.	TRBJ2-1	TRBD2	TRBV7-2
CASSSTGGRLTDTQYF	TGTGCCAGCAGCTCTACAGGGGGAAGACTGACAGATACGCAGTATTTT	.	TRBJ2-3	TRBD1	TRBV7-9
CASSFRPEYSYTF	TGTGCCAGCAGCTTTAGGCCGGAATATAGCTACACCTTC	.	TRBJ1-2	.	TRBV7-6
CASSARPGGDTEAFF	TGTGCCAGCAGCGCCCGACCGGGAGGGGACACTGAAGCTTTCTTT	.	TRBJ1-1	.	TRBV7-9
CASSYVGGNEQYF	TGTGCCAGCAGTTACGTAGGGGGCAACGAGCAGTACTTC	.	TRBJ2-7	TRBD1	TRBV6-5
CASSLGGELYTGELFF	TGTGCCAGCAGCTTAGGCGGGGAACTATACACCGGGGAGCTGTTTTTT	many	TRBJ2-2	.	TRBV7-6
CASRQGATDTQYF	TGTGCCTCCCGGCAGGGGGCGACAGATACGCAGTATTTT	.	TRBJ2-3	TRBD1	TRBV7-9
CASSLGTFTEAFF	TGTGCCAGCAGCTTAGGCACATTCACTGAAGCTTTCTTT	few	TRBJ1-1	.	TRBV7-4
CASSETGDTGELFF	TGTGCCAGCAGCGAGACAGGGGACACCGGGGAGCTGTTTTTT	.	TRBJ2-2	TRBD1	TRBV7-2
CASSYLDRAYF	TGTGCCAGCAGTTATCTGGACAGGGCCTACTTC	.	TRBJ2-7	TRBD1	TRBV6-6
CASSPAGRTSLPYEQFF	TGTGCCAGCAGCCCCGCCGGGAGGACTAGTCTCCCATATGAGCAGTTCTTC	.	TRBJ2-1	TRBD2	TRBV7-6
CASSLAAGATEAFF	TGTGCCAGCAGCTTAGCAGCGGGGGCCACTGAAGCTTTCTTT	few	TRBJ1-1	.	TRBV11-2
CASSPPHIGINTEAFF	TGTGCCAGCTCACCACCCCACATCGGAATAAACACTGAAGCTTTCTTT	.	TRBJ1-1	.	TRBV18
CASSEWDRGVYEQYF	TGTGCCAGTAGTGAATGGGACAGGGGGGTCTACGAGCAGTACTTC	.	TRBJ2-7	TRBD1	TRBV19
CASSLEDRPIEAFF	TGTGCCAGCAGCTTGGAGGACAGGCCAATTGAAGCTTTCTTT	.	TRBJ1-1	TRBD1	TRBV5-4
CASSVDGGYEQYF	TGTGCCAGCAGCGTAGATGGTGGCTACGAGCAGTACTTC	.	TRBJ2-7	.	TRBV9
CASSIMAYNEQFF	TGTGCCAGTAGTATTATGGCCTACAATGAGCAGTTCTTC	few	TRBJ2-1	.	TRBV19
CASSLVPGQGDRGYTF	TGTGCCAGCAGCTTGGTCCCGGGACAGGGAGATCGCGGCTACACCTTC	few	TRBJ1-2	TRBD1	TRBV7-9
CASGLDFDEQYF	TGTGCCAGCGGTTTGGACTTCGACGAGCAGTACTTC	.	TRBJ2-7	.	TRBV2
CASSLVLAGEQFF	TGTGCCAGCAGCTTAGTGTTAGCCGGTGAGCAGTTCTTC	few	TRBJ2-1	.	TRBV7-9
CASSSDSLNQPQHF	TGTGCCAGCAGCTCGGACAGCCTCAATCAGCCCCAGCATTTT	.	TRBJ1-5	.	TRBV7-6
CASSGVWQGRGEQFF	TGTGCCAGCAGTGGTGTATGGCAGGGTAGAGGTGAGCAGTTCTTC	.	TRBJ2-1	.	TRBV28
CASSLSVTGTDSPLHF	TGTGCCAGCAGTTTGTCGGTGACAGGGACGGATTCACCCCTCCACTTT	.	TRBJ1-6	TRBD1	TRBV27
CASSATVISYEQYF	TGTGCCAGCAGTGCCACGGTTATTTCCTACGAGCAGTACTTC	.	TRBJ2-7	.	TRBV2
CASSQEGPYEQYF	TGCGCCAGCAGCCAAGAGGGACCCTACGAGCAGTACTTC	.	TRBJ2-7	.	TRBV4-1
CASSLDSRVTDTQYF	TGTGCCAGCAGCTTAGACAGCCGGGTCACAGATACGCAGTATTTT	many	TRBJ2-3	.	TRBV7-2
CASSQGSRLYNEQFF	TGTGCCAGCAGCCAAGGTTCTCGTCTCTACAATGAGCAGTTCTTC	.	TRBJ2-1	.	TRBV3-1
CASSQTGFPGTNEKLFF	TGTGCCAGCAGTCAGACAGGGTTCCCCGGCACGAATGAAAAACTGTTTTTT	few	TRBJ1-4	TRBD1	TRBV27
CASSASGQGLTTLNYGYTF	TGTGCCAGCAGCGCCAGCGGTCAGGGTCTCACTACTCTTAACTATGGCTACACCTTC	many	TRBJ1-2	.	TRBV7-3
CSASRANYGYTF	TGCAGTGCTAGCAGGGCTAACTATGGCTACACCTTC	few	TRBJ1-2	.	TRBV20-1
CASSSLGGYEQYF	TGTGCCAGCAGCTCGCTAGGGGGGTACGAGCAGTACTTC	few	TRBJ2-7	.	TRBV7-6
CASSLPLAGGADTQYF	TGTGCCAGCAGTTTACCCCTAGCGGGGGGAGCAGATACGCAGTATTTT	.	TRBJ2-3	TRBD2	TRBV28
CASSQTQGALGYTF	TGCGCCAGCAGCCAGACTCAGGGGGCCTTAGGCTACACCTTC	.	TRBJ1-2	TRBD1	TRBV4-1
CASSALGQGNTEAFF	TGTGCCAGCAGTGCCCTCGGACAGGGAAACACTGAAGCTTTCTTT	.	TRBJ1-1	TRBD1	TRBV2
CASSPYRAYTEAFF	TGTGCCAGCAGTCCATACAGGGCGTACACTGAAGCTTTCTTT	few	TRBJ1-1	.	TRBV27
CASSYDGFRSPLHF	TGTGCCAGCAGTTACGATGGGTTTCGTTCACCCCTCCACTTT	.	TRBJ1-6	.	TRBV6-2/TRBV6-3
CASSEAPQRGRETQYF	TGTGCCAGCAGTGAAGCGCCCCAGCGGGGTAGGGAGACCCAGTACTTC	few	TRBJ2-5	TRBD2	TRBV2
CASSQVEVDLNYGYTF	TGTGCCAGCAGCCAAGTCGAGGTGGACCTAAACTATGGCTACACCTTC	many	TRBJ1-2	.	TRBV4-2
CASSQDGGGWPQHF	TGCGCCAGCAGCCAGGATGGAGGCGGATGGCCCCAGCATTTT	.	TRBJ1-5	.	TRBV4-1
CASSNLAGSDTQYF	TGTGCCAGCAGCAACTTAGCAGGTTCGGATACGCAGTATTTT	.	TRBJ2-3	.	TRBV7-9
CASSLALNEPQHF	TGTGCCAGCAGCCTGGCCCTGAATGAGCCCCAGCATTTT	.	TRBJ1-5	.	TRBV7-6
CASSPFPLGQNEAGNTIYF	TGCGCCAGCAGCCCTTTCCCACTTGGACAGAACGAAGCCGGAAACACCATATATTTT	.	TRBJ1-3	.	TRBV4-1
CSAKDRGSGNTIYF	TGCAGTGCGAAGGACAGGGGATCTGGAAACACCATATATTTT	many	TRBJ1-3	TRBD1	TRBV20-1
CASKRWETQYF	TGTGCCAGCAAAAGGTGGGAGACCCAGTACTTC	few	TRBJ2-5	.	TRBV7-9
CASSYLSNSPLHF	TGTGCCAGCAGTTACTTGTCTAATTCACCCCTCCACTTT	.	TRBJ1-6	.	TRBV6-5
CATSDLQGNQETQYF	TGTGCCACCAGTGATTTGCAGGGAAACCAAGAGACCCAGTACTTC	few	TRBJ2-5	.	TRBV24-1
CASRYPAASYEQYF	TGTGCCAGCAGATACCCCGCCGCGTCCTACGAGCAGTACTTC	.	TRBJ2-7	.	TRBV6-2/TRBV6-3